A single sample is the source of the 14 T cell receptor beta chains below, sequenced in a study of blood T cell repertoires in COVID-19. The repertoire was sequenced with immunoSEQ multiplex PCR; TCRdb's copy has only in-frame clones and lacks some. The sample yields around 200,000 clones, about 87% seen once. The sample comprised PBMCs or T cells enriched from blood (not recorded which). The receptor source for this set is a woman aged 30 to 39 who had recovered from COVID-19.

The CDR3 protein is CASKGGDSGANVLTF. The CDR3 DNA reads TGTGCCAGTAAGGGGGGGGACTCTGGGGCCAACGTCCTGACTTTC. This sequence joins TRBV19 and TRBJ2-6, with TRBD2 as a possible D gene (7 bases). Trimming took off 7 bases at V and 0 bases at J, with 10 bases between the two ends. The CDR3 length is 15 residues. Germline V gene data show CDR1 as LNHDA and CDR2 as SQIVND (reference sequence).

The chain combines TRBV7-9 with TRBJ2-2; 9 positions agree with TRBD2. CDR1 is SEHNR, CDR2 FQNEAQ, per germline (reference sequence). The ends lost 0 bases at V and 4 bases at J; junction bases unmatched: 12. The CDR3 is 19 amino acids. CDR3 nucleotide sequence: TGTGCCAGCAGCTTAGCGCGAAAGCGGGGGGATTTCGGCACCGGGGAGCTGTTTTTT. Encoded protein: CASSLARKRGDFGTGELFF.

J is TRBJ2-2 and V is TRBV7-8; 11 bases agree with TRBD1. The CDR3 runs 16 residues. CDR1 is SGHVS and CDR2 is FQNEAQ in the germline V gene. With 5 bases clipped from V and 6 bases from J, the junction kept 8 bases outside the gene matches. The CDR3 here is CASSTGTGGLAGELFF. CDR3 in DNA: TGTGCCAGCAGCACCGGGACAGGGGGACTCGCCGGGGAGCTGTTTTTT.

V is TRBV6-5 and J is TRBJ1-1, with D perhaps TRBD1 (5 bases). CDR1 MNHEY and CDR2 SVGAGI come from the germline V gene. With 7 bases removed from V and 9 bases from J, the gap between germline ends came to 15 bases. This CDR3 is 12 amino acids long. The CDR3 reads CASTPAGLKAFF. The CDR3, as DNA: TGTGCCAGCACCCCAGCGGGGCTTAAAGCTTTCTTT.

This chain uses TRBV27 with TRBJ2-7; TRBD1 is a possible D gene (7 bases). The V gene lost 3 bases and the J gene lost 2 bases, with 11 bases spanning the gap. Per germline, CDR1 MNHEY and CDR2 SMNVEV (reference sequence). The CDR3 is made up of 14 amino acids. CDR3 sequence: CASSLAGGTYEQYF. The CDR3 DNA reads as TGTGCCAGCAGTTTGGCAGGGGGGACCTACGAGCAGTACTTC.

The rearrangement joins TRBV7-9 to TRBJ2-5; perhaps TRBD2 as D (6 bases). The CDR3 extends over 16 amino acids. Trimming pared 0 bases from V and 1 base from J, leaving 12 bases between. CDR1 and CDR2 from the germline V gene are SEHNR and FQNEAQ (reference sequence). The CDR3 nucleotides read TGTGCCAGCAGCTTAGCGTTCGGGACTGTCCAAGAGACCCAGTACTTC. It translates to CASSLAFGTVQETQYF.

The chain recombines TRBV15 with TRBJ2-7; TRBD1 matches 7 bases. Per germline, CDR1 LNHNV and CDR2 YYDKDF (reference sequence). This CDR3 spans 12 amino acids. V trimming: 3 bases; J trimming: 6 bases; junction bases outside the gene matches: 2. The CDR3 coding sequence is TGTGCCACCAGCAGCACAGGGGTCGAGCAGTACTTC. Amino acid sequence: CATSSTGVEQYF.

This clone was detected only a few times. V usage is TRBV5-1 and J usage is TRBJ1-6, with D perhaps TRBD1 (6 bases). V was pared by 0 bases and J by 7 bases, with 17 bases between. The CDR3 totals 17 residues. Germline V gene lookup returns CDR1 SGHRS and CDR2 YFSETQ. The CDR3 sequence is CASSLDTRDTFNSPLHF. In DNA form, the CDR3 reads TGCGCCAGCAGCTTGGACACCCGGGACACATTCAATTCACCCCTCCACTTT.

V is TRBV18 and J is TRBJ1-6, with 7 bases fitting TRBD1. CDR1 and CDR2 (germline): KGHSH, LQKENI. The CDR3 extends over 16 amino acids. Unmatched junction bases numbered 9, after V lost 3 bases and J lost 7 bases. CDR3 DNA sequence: TGTGCCAGCTCACCCCTAGACAGGGCTTACAATTCACCCCTCCACTTT. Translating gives CASSPLDRAYNSPLHF.

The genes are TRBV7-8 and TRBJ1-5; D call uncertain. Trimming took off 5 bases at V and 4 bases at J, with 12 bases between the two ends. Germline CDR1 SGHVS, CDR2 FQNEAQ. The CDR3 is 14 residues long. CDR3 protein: CASSRPGKNQPQHF. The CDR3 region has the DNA TGTGCCAGCAGCCGTCCGGGGAAGAATCAGCCCCAGCATTTT.

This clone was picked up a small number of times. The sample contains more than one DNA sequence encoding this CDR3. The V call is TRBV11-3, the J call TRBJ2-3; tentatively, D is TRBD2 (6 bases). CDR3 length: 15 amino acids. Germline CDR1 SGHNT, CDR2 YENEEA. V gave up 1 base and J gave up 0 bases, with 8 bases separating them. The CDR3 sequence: CASSLVAGSTDTQYF. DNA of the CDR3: TGTGCCAGCAGCTTAGTGGCGGGGAGCACAGATACGCAGTATTTT.

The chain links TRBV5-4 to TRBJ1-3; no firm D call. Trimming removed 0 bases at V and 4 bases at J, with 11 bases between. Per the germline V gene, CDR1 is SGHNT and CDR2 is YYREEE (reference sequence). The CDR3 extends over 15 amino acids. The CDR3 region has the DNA TGTGCCAGCAGCTTGGGAACAGAAAAGGGAAACACCATATATTTT. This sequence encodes CASSLGTEKGNTIYF.

The CDR3 reads CASSQDREGSGYGYTF. The CDR3 region has the DNA TGCGCCAGCAGCCAAGATAGGGAAGGGTCGGGATATGGCTACACCTTC. This chain links TRBV4-1 with TRBJ1-2; the D is unclear. This CDR3 is built from 16 residues. The V gene lost 0 bases and the J gene lost 5 bases, with 16 bases spanning the gap. Looked up from germline, CDR1 is MGHRA and CDR2 is YSYEKL.

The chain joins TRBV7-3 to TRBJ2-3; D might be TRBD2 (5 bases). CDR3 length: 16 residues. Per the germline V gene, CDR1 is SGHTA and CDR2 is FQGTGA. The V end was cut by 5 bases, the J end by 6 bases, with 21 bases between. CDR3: CASSPALLVAADTQYF. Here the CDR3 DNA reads TGTGCCAGCAGCCCCGCCCTACTAGTCGCAGCCGATACGCAGTATTTT.